Each of the 22 T cell receptor beta chains below was sequenced from the same sample in a study of neurological immune-mediated disorders. TCRdb ran MiXCR on the 5' RACE reads and lists one entry per CDR3 protein. The table lists 50,000 to 60,000 distinct CDR3 sequences, under 4.5% of them singletons. The material sequenced was CD4+ T cells from blood. The receptors derive from a woman aged 40 to 55 with multiple sclerosis.

This clonotype was detected many times. The chain couples TRBV5-1 to TRBJ1-1; D remains ambiguous. The CDR3 runs 13 residues. V dropped 4 bases and J dropped 1 base, with 8 bases sitting between them. Germline assignment: CDR1 SGHRS and CDR2 YFSETQ. The chain's CDR3 is CASSRAGNTEAFF. The CDR3 coding sequence is TGCGCCAGCAGCCGGGCGGGGAACACTGAAGCTTTCTTT.

The sample holds many counts of this clonotype. The chain recombines TRBV20-1 with TRBJ2-3; D call uncertain. Trimming shortened V by 6 bases and J by 0 bases, and 16 bases separated the two germline ends. The CDR3 spans 15 residues. From germline, CDR1 is DFQATT and CDR2 SNEGSKA (reference sequence). The CDR3 is CSAPPLTASTDTQYF. Here the CDR3 DNA reads TGCAGTGCCCCCCCCCTTACTGCTAGCACAGATACGCAGTATTTT.

This clonotype was detected ten times or more. The chain employs TRBV12-3 or TRBV12-4 and TRBJ1-1; no firm D call. V was shortened by 0 bases and J by 5 bases, with 16 bases between the two germline ends. The CDR3 totals 16 residues. The CDR3 sequence: CASSLARNLIGTEAFF. The CDR3, as DNA: TGTGCCAGCAGTTTAGCTAGAAACCTTATAGGGACTGAAGCTTTCTTT.

This clonotype was seen ten or more times. The J gene is TRBJ2-3, the V gene TRBV5-1, with a tentative D call TRBD2 (7 bases). The V gene's germline CDR1 is SGHRS and CDR2 YFSETQ. This CDR3 has 14 amino acids. Trimming shortened V by 7 bases and J by 5 bases, and 17 bases separated the two germline ends. The DNA of the CDR3 is TGCGCCAGCTATTTTGGGGGGGCTGAAGATACGCAGTATTTT. Its protein product is CASYFGGAEDTQYF.

This clonotype was found many times. This sequence joins TRBV5-1 and TRBJ2-1; TRBD1 agrees at 11 bases. Germline V gene sequence: CDR1 SGHRS, CDR2 YFSETQ. V trimming: 0 bases; J trimming: 8 bases; junction bases outside the gene matches: 7. The CDR3 consists of 16 residues. DNA for the CDR3: TGCGCCAGCAGCTTGGTGGGACAGGGGGGTTACGATGAGCAGTTCTTC. Its protein is CASSLVGQGGYDEQFF.

This clonotype was observed many times. The gene calls are TRBV20-1 and TRBJ1-2; TRBD1 is a possible D gene (5 bases). The CDR3 loop spans 11 amino acids. Germline CDR1 is DFQATT and CDR2 is SNEGSKA (reference sequence). In nucleotides, the CDR3 is TGCAGAATAGACACGAGGGGTGGCTACACCTTC. It translates to CRIDTRGGYTF.

The sample holds many counts of this clonotype. The chain has TRBV5-1 and TRBJ1-2; TRBD1 matches at 8 bases. CDR1 and CDR2 from the germline V gene are SGHRS and YFSETQ. The CDR3 loop spans 13 amino acids. V shed 4 bases and J 7 bases; nucleotides not matched to a gene: 6. Here the CDR3 reads CASSIGQGGGYTF. The CDR3 nucleotides are TGCGCCAGCAGCATCGGACAGGGTGGTGGCTACACCTTC.

This clonotype was seen many times. This sequence joins TRBV4-2 and TRBJ1-2; perhaps TRBD1 as D (5 bases). Per the germline V gene, CDR1 is LGHNA and CDR2 is YNFKEQ. V shed 4 bases and J shed 2 bases, with 8 bases lying between them. The CDR3 is 13 residues long. The DNA for the CDR3 is TGTGCCAGCAGCCCGGGACGGAACTATGGCTACACCTTC. It specifies CASSPGRNYGYTF.

This clonotype has at least ten counts. V gene TRBV2 combines with J gene TRBJ1-1; the D is unclear. The V gene lost 2 bases and the J gene lost 6 bases, with 4 bases spanning the gap. The length of the CDR3 is 11 residues. The V gene's germline CDR1 is SNHLY and CDR2 FYNNEI. Here the CDR3 DNA reads TGTGCCAGCAGTGAATATTCTGAAGCTTTCTTT. This gives the protein CASSEYSEAFF.

The table lists this clonotype with many counts. The gene calls are TRBV30 and TRBJ2-3; 11 bases fit TRBD2. The CDR3 runs to 18 residues. Germline V lookup: CDR1 GTSNPN, CDR2 SVGIG (reference sequence). V was clipped by 2 bases and J by 4 bases; unmatched bases: 14. The CDR3 region is CAWSRGSGGAWKSDTQYF. In nucleotides, the CDR3 is TGTGCCTGGAGTAGGGGTAGCGGGGGGGCCTGGAAGTCAGATACGCAGTATTTT.

This clonotype was seen at least ten times. This chain uses TRBV12-3 or TRBV12-4 with TRBJ2-7, with D possibly matching TRBD1 (5 bases). The V end was cut by 2 bases, the J end by 5 bases, with 19 bases between. CDR3 length equals 16 residues. Here the CDR3 DNA reads TGTGCCAGCAGTTTAAGATCGCAGGGTTATAGGGACGAGCAGTACTTC. Protein sequence: CASSLRSQGYRDEQYF.

This clonotype was detected ten times or more. The V and J genes are TRBV9 and TRBJ2-7; TRBD2 matches 7 bases. After removal of 7 bases from V and 2 bases from J, the junction contained 9 bases not matched to a gene. This CDR3 has 14 residues. The V gene's germline CDR1 is SGDLS and CDR2 YYNGEE. CDR3 sequence reads: CASSLGGRTYEQYF. CDR3 DNA: TGTGCCAGCTCTTTGGGGGGGAGAACCTACGAGCAGTACTTC.

This clonotype was found many times. The chain couples TRBV3-1 to TRBJ2-1; the match to TRBD2 covers 8 bases. This CDR3 comprises 15 residues. The germline CDR1 and CDR2 sequences are LGHDT and YNNKEL (reference sequence). Trimming cost V 4 bases and J 8 bases; bases outside gene matches: 10. The CDR3 here is CASSLLWSGGYEQFF. In nucleotides, the CDR3 is TGTGCCAGCAGCCTCCTATGGAGCGGGGGCTATGAGCAGTTCTTC.

This clonotype was observed at least ten times. The chain combines TRBV5-1 with TRBJ1-2, with no clear D. The CDR3 has 13 residues. Trimming removed 4 bases from V and 6 bases from J, with 13 bases in between. Germline CDR1 SGHRS, CDR2 YFSETQ. The CDR3 DNA follows: TGCGCCAGCAGCCTGCAGACGGAGAATGGCTACACCTTC. Protein product: CASSLQTENGYTF. Filled out from reference TRBV5-1 and TRBJ1-2, the complete variable domain reads KAGVTQTPRYLIKTRGQQVTLSCSPISGHRSVSWYQQTPGQGLQFLFEYFSETQRNKGNFPGRFSGRQFSNSRSEMNVSTLELGDSALYLCASSLQTENGYTFGSGTRLTVV.

This clonotype was picked up many times. V and J are TRBV5-1 and TRBJ1-5; 10 bases align to TRBD1. CDR1 and CDR2 from the germline V gene are SGHRS and YFSETQ. The junction had 5 bases not matched to a gene; V was cut back by 4 bases and J by 4 bases. The CDR3 spans 15 residues. The CDR3 DNA sequence: TGCGCCAGCAGCGGCGGGACAGGGGAGAATCAGCCCCAGCATTTT. This encodes CASSGGTGENQPQHF. The entire variable domain, with the rest obtained from reference TRBV5-1 and TRBJ1-5, is as follows: KAGVTQTPRYLIKTRGQQVTLSCSPISGHRSVSWYQQTPGQGLQFLFEYFSETQRNKGNFPGRFSGRQFSNSRSEMNVSTLELGDSALYLCASSGGTGENQPQHFGDGTRLSIL.

Many counts were recorded for this clonotype. The J gene is TRBJ1-2, the V gene TRBV5-1, with TRBD1 matching over 7 bases. Trimming at V came to 0 bases and at J to 2 bases, leaving 1 base not matched to a gene. Germline CDR1 is SGHRS and CDR2 is YFSETQ. The CDR3 is 14 residues long. CDR3 in amino acids: CASSLATGNYGYTF. CDR3 nucleotide sequence: TGCGCCAGCAGCTTGGCGACAGGGAACTATGGCTACACCTTC.

This clonotype was seen many times. The chain carries TRBV3-1 and TRBJ1-1, with 10 bases lining up with TRBD1. Trimming at V came to 5 bases and at J to 3 bases, leaving 3 bases not matched to a gene. This CDR3 comprises 14 residues. Germline V lookup: CDR1 LGHDT, CDR2 YNNKEL (reference sequence). Here the CDR3 DNA reads TGTGCCAGCAGCGACAGGGGGCCGTACACTGAAGCTTTCTTT. Amino acid sequence: CASSDRGPYTEAFF.

There are many counts of this clonotype. The rearrangement joins TRBV10-3 to TRBJ2-7; 7 positions agree with TRBD1. The V gene end was trimmed by 5 bases and the J gene end by 12 bases; junction bases not matched to a gene: 10. Germline CDR1 ENHRY, CDR2 SYGVKD. CDR3 length equals 12 residues. The chain's CDR3 is CAISTGQLDGYF. The CDR3 region has the DNA TGTGCCATCAGTACGGGACAGCTGGACGGGTACTTC.

This clonotype showed up many times. J is TRBJ1-3 and V is TRBV18; no definite D call. Germline CDR1 is KGHSH and CDR2 is LQKENI. This CDR3 is built from 15 residues. V lost 0 bases and J lost 2, with 8 bases in between. The CDR3 region is CASSPPLGPGNTIYF. In DNA, the CDR3 is TGTGCCAGCTCACCACCGTTAGGCCCTGGAAACACCATATATTTT. The full variable domain, with the rest looked up from reference TRBV18 and TRBJ1-3, is NAGVMQNPRHLVRRRGQEARLRCSPMKGHSHVYWYRQLPEEGLKFMVYLQKENIIDESGMPKERFSAEFPKEGPSILRIQQVVRGDSAAYFCASSPPLGPGNTIYFGEGSWLTVV.

The sample holds many counts of this clonotype. This chain links TRBV20-1 with TRBJ2-2; the D gene is possibly TRBD1 (7 bases). Trimming stripped 0 bases from V and 3 bases from J, with 11 bases between. This CDR3 is 15 amino acids long. Germline-derived CDR1 and CDR2 are DFQATT and SNEGSKA (reference sequence). CDR3 sequence (DNA): TGCAGTGCTAGAGACAGGGGGGTGGACACCGGGGAGCTGTTTTTT. Protein sequence: CSARDRGVDTGELFF.

This clonotype was seen many times. The chain links TRBV21-1 to TRBJ1-1. TRBV21-1 has pseudogene status. CDR3 length: 14 amino acids. CDR3 sequence: CASSNNTGATEAFF. CDR3 coding DNA: TGTGCCAGCAGCAACAACACCGGTGCGACTGAAGCTTTCTTT.

This clonotype was observed at least ten times. This chain connects TRBV7-9 to TRBJ1-2; TRBD1 aligns across 7 bases. Germline assignment: CDR1 SEHNR and CDR2 FQNEAQ (reference sequence). The CDR3 runs to 13 residues. Trimming at V came to 7 bases and at J to 8 bases, leaving 10 bases not matched to a gene. The CDR3, as DNA: TGTGCCAGCACCCGAGGGGGCGCCGACGGCTACACCTTC. Residues: CASTRGGADGYTF.